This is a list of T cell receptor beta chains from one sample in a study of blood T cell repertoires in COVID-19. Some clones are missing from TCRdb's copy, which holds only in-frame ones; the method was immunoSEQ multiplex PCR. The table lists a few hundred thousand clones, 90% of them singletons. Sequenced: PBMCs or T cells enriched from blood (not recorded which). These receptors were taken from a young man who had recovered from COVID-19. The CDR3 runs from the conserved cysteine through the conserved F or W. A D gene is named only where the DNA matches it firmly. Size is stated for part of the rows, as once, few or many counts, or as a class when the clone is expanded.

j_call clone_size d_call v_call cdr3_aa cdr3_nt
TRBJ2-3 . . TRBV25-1 CASSRDSGFGADTQYF TGTGCCAGCAGCAGAGATTCAGGGTTTGGGGCAGATACGCAGTATTTT
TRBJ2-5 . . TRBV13 CASTLMGAQETQYF TGTGCCAGCACCCTGATGGGGGCCCAAGAGACCCAGTACTTC
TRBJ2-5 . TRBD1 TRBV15 CATSRGGQLYQETQYF TGTGCCACCAGCAGAGGGGGACAGTTATACCAAGAGACCCAGTACTTC
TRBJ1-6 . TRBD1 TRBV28 CASVFRQGARNSPLHF TGTGCCAGCGTGTTCCGACAGGGGGCGCGGAATTCACCCCTCCACTTT
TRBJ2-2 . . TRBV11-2 CASSLLYTGELFF TGTGCCAGCAGCTTACTTTACACCGGGGAGCTGTTTTTT
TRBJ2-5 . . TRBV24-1 CATSVGGGVYSETQYF TGTGCCACCAGTGTAGGAGGGGGCGTTTATTCGGAGACCCAGTACTTC
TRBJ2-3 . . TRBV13 CASSFLNSDTQYF TGTGCCAGCAGCTTTCTAAACTCAGATACGCAGTATTTT
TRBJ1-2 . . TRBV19 CASSIRRHPKGNYGYTF TGTGCCAGTAGTATAAGAAGGCATCCTAAGGGGAACTATGGCTACACCTTC
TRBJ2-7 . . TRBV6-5 CASSSSGTYEQYF .
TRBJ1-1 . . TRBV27 CASSLSKTWGGDTEAFF TGTGCCAGCAGTTTATCAAAAACGTGGGGGGGGGACACTGAAGCTTTCTTT
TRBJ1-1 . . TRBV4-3 CASSQDRVGNTEAFF TGCGCCAGCAGCCAAGACAGGGTGGGGAACACTGAAGCTTTCTTT
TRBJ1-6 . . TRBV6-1 CASSETMRSPLHF TGTGCCAGCAGTGAGACAATGAGATCACCCCTCCACTTT
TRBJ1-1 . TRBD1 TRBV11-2 CASSLTTGGNTEAFF TGTGCCAGCAGCTTGACTACAGGGGGGAACACTGAAGCTTTCTTT
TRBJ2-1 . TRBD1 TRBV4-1 CASSLPWTGSSYNEQFF TGCGCCAGCAGCCTGCCCTGGACAGGGAGCTCCTACAATGAGCAGTTCTTC
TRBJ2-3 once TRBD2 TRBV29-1 CSVGRLAGADTQYF TGCAGCGTTGGCCGGCTAGCGGGAGCAGATACGCAGTATTTT
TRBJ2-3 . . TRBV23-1 CASSQYQMLALSTDTQYF TGCGCCAGCAGTCAATACCAAATGCTAGCGTTAAGTACAGATACGCAGTATTTT
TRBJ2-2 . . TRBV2 CASSATGKNTGELFF TGTGCCAGCAGTGCAACCGGGAAGAACACCGGGGAGCTGTTTTTT
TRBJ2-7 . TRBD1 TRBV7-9 CASSLGPGGSYEQYF TGTGCCAGCAGCTTAGGGCCAGGGGGAAGCTACGAGCAGTACTTC
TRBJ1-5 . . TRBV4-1 CASSQAGSNQPQHF TGCGCCAGCAGCCAAGCCGGTAGCAATCAGCCCCAGCATTTT
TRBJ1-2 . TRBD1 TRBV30 CAWRGQGVGYGYTF TGTGCCTGGAGGGGACAGGGGGTGGGCTATGGCTACACCTTC
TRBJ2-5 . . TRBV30 CAWAVGGETQYF TGTGCCTGGGCAGTCGGGGGTGAGACCCAGTACTTC
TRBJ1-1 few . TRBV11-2 CASSGARTEAFF TGTGCCAGCAGCGGGGCGCGCACTGAAGCTTTCTTT
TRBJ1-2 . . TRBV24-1 CATSDPRGDNRGYTF TGTGCCACCAGTGATCCCCGGGGGGATAATCGTGGCTACACCTTC
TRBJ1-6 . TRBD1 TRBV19 CASTPPGGYNSPLHF TGTGCCAGTACCCCGCCAGGGGGCTATAATTCACCCCTCCACTTT
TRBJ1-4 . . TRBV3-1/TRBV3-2 CASSQGGQTREKLFF TGTGCCAGCAGCCAAGGGGGGCAGACGCGTGAAAAACTGTTTTTT
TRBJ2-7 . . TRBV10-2 CASSEAYEQYF TGCGCCAGCAGTGAGGCGTACGAGCAGTACTTC